This TCR beta chain originates from a study of shared clonotypes between healthy human individuals. Study information: The composition of the donors was a couple of women and a few men aged 18 to 49.

In the source study's methods: Junction-only sequences without quality scores came from ImmunoSEQ, so filtering differed. This table comes from immunoSEQ multiplex PCR, and its TCRdb copy is limited to in-frame clones, with some not included. V, J and clone size are those of that table, while D and trimming were read from the DNA. This table has roughly 1.4 million clones, approximately 98.5% appearing once. Points on this clone: Its antigen is currently unknown.

Germline assignment: CDR1 SGDLS and CDR2 YYNGEE. Between the trimmed V and J ends, which lost 0 bases and 4 bases, there was a span of 9 bases. The CDR3 is 14 residues long. Study conclusions and caveats: The donor pool, a small one, limited the genetic and exposure-history diversity represented.

This clonotype was obtained from a man aged 25 to 40 in good health. Material for sequencing was naive CD4+ T cells sorted from blood. Regarding subset: CD45RA+ positively selected. V gene TRBV9 combines with J gene TRBJ2-3; weak D call: TRBD2 (5 bases). CDR3 in amino acids: CASSVGGGPDTQYF. The CDR3 DNA sequence: TGTGCCAGCAGCGTAGGTGGAGGCCCAGATACGCAGTATTTT.